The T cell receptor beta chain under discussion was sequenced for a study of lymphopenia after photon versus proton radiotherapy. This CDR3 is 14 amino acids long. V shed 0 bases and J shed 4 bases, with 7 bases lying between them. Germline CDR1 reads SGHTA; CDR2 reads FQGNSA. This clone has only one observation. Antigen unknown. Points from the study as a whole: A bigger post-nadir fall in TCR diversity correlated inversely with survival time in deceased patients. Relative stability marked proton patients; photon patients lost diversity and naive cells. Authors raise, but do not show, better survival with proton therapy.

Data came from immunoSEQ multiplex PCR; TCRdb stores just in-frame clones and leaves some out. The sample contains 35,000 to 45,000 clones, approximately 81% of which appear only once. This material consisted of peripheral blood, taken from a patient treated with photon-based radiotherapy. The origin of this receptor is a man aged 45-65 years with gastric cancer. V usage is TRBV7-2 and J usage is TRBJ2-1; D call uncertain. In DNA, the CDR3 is TGTGCCAGCAGCTTAGCTCCAGTGTACAATGAGCAGTTCTTC. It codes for CASSLAPVYNEQFF.